A selection of T cell receptor beta chains follows, all from one sample in a study of shared clonotypes between healthy human individuals. The method was immunoSEQ multiplex PCR; TCRdb's version includes in-frame clones alone and lacks a portion of them. In the table there are fewer than 700,000 clones, 85% to 95% of which are singletons. Material for sequencing was naive CD8+ T cells sorted from blood. The receptors here all came from a woman in her thirties in good health. Each CDR3 is given with its conserved first and last residue. The D gene is left open where the match is weak. Clone size is stated in some rows and not others, as once, few, many or a class when expanded.

J gene: TRBJ2-1
D gene: TRBD2
V gene: TRBV28
clone size: -
CDR3 protein: CASRGLADYNEQFF
CDR3 DNA: TGTGCCAGCCGGGGACTAGCGGACTACAATGAGCAGTTCTTC

J gene: TRBJ2-7
D gene: TRBD2
V gene: TRBV28
clone size: -
CDR3 protein: CASSTWSGIINEQYF
CDR3 DNA: TGTGCCAGCAGTACTTGGAGCGGGATTATAAACGAGCAGTACTTC

J gene: TRBJ2-7
D gene: TRBD2
V gene: TRBV6-5
clone size: -
CDR3 protein: CASSLGLAINEQYF
CDR3 DNA: TGTGCCAGCAGTTTAGGACTAGCGATAAACGAGCAGTACTTC

J gene: TRBJ2-7
D gene: -
V gene: TRBV30
clone size: -
CDR3 protein: CAWSVGGFAYEQYF
CDR3 DNA: TGTGCCTGGAGTGTAGGGGGGTTCGCCTACGAGCAGTACTTC

J gene: TRBJ2-7
D gene: TRBD2
V gene: TRBV29-1
clone size: -
CDR3 protein: CSVETSGGSYEQYF
CDR3 DNA: TGCAGCGTGGAAACTAGCGGTGGCTCCTACGAGCAGTACTTC

J gene: TRBJ2-1
D gene: TRBD1
V gene: TRBV9
clone size: -
CDR3 protein: CASSVEGQASPADEQFF
CDR3 DNA: TGTGCCAGCAGCGTTGAAGGACAGGCGAGCCCTGCCGATGAGCAGTTCTTC

J gene: TRBJ1-4
D gene: TRBD1
V gene: TRBV27
clone size: once
CDR3 protein: CASSSGGPLGEKLFF
CDR3 DNA: TGTGCCAGCAGTTCAGGGGGGCCTCTGGGTGAAAAACTGTTTTTT

J gene: TRBJ2-7
D gene: -
V gene: TRBV28
clone size: -
CDR3 protein: CASSLLQYEQYF
CDR3 DNA: TGTGCCAGCAGTTTGCTACAGTACGAGCAGTACTTC

J gene: TRBJ2-7
D gene: -
V gene: TRBV10-2
clone size: -
CDR3 protein: CASSPPPDYSYEQYF
CDR3 DNA: TGCGCCAGCAGTCCCCCCCCGGACTACTCCTACGAGCAGTACTTC

J gene: TRBJ2-7
D gene: -
V gene: TRBV6-6
clone size: once
CDR3 protein: CASSYSSGSFYEQYF
CDR3 DNA: TGTGCCAGCAGTTACTCGTCAGGGAGTTTCTACGAGCAGTACTTC

J gene: TRBJ2-7
D gene: -
V gene: TRBV5-1
clone size: -
CDR3 protein: CASSEPLTGSYEQYF
CDR3 DNA: TGCGCCAGCAGCGAACCGTTGACAGGATCCTACGAGCAGTACTTC

J gene: TRBJ1-3
D gene: TRBD1
V gene: TRBV29-1
clone size: -
CDR3 protein: CSVGGTAASGNTIYF
CDR3 DNA: TGCAGCGTTGGCGGGACAGCAGCTTCTGGAAACACCATATATTTT

J gene: TRBJ2-7
D gene: TRBD1
V gene: TRBV15
clone size: -
CDR3 protein: CATSKGWGQGYEQYF
CDR3 DNA: TGTGCCACCAGCAAAGGATGGGGACAGGGTTACGAGCAGTACTTC

J gene: TRBJ2-2
D gene: TRBD1
V gene: TRBV5-1
clone size: -
CDR3 protein: CASRTGTAASGELFF
CDR3 DNA: TGCGCCAGCAGAACCGGGACAGCTGCTTCCGGGGAGCTGTTTTTT

J gene: TRBJ2-1
D gene: TRBD2
V gene: TRBV7-8
clone size: -
CDR3 protein: CASSQIFGGLAGGNEQFF
CDR3 DNA: TGTGCCAGCAGCCAAATTTTTGGGGGACTAGCTGGAGGCAATGAGCAGTTCTTC

J gene: TRBJ1-1
D gene: TRBD1
V gene: TRBV11-2
clone size: -
CDR3 protein: CASSFPGQEAEAFF
CDR3 DNA: TGTGCCAGCAGCTTTCCGGGACAGGAGGCTGAAGCTTTCTTT

J gene: TRBJ2-1
D gene: -
V gene: TRBV7-9
clone size: -
CDR3 protein: CASSSTDPGSSYNEQFF
CDR3 DNA: TGTGCCAGCAGCTCCACGGACCCGGGGAGCTCCTACAATGAGCAGTTCTTC

J gene: TRBJ2-7
D gene: TRBD1
V gene: TRBV7-8
clone size: -
CDR3 protein: CASSSSTGAEEQYF
CDR3 DNA: TGTGCCAGCAGCTCATCGACAGGGGCCGAAGAGCAGTACTTC

J gene: TRBJ1-3
D gene: -
V gene: TRBV4-1
clone size: once
CDR3 protein: CASSRGDGRSGNTIYF
CDR3 DNA: TGCGCCAGCAGCCGAGGGGACGGCCGCTCTGGAAACACCATATATTTT

J gene: TRBJ2-1
D gene: TRBD2
V gene: TRBV7-9
clone size: -
CDR3 protein: CATPPRGGAYNEQFF
CDR3 DNA: TGTGCCACCCCTCCTCGGGGGGGAGCCTACAATGAGCAGTTCTTC

J gene: TRBJ2-7
D gene: -
V gene: TRBV11-2
clone size: -
CDR3 protein: CASSSTPSVGGEQYF
CDR3 DNA: TGTGCCAGCAGCTCGACTCCCTCCGTTGGAGGCGAGCAGTACTTC

J gene: TRBJ1-1
D gene: -
V gene: TRBV13
clone size: -
CDR3 protein: CASSFFGKEAFF
CDR3 DNA: TGTGCCAGCAGCTTTTTTGGGAAAGAAGCTTTCTTT